This record covers a single T cell receptor (beta chain). The antigen remains unidentified. Positively selected for CCR7, the CD45RO-negative cells used as naive CD8 cells excluded terminally differentiated effector memory CD45RA+ cells. Profiled with immunoSEQ multiplex PCR; TCRdb holds only in-frame clones, not every one. The sample has roughly 650,000 clones; roughly 96% are singletons. The data are from a study of shared clonotypes between healthy human individuals. Looking at the study overall: Aged 18 to 49, the donors were a couple of women and three men.

Study observations and caveats: Naive subsets generally had larger estimated richness than memory subsets. Rarefaction analysis demonstrated incomplete sorted-subset sequencing notwithstanding large depth.

Specimen: naive CD8+ T cells sorted from blood. The source is a woman in her 30s in good health.

The CDR3 sequence is CASSGQGVWYGYTF. Written as DNA, the CDR3 is TGTGCCAGCAGCGGACAGGGGGTCTGGTATGGCTACACCTTC. The chain uses TRBV6-5 and TRBJ1-2; 10 bases agree with TRBD1. In germline, CDR1 is MNHEY, CDR2 SVGAGI. V lost 6 bases, J lost 5 bases, and 6 bases stayed unmatched. The CDR3 is 14 amino acids.